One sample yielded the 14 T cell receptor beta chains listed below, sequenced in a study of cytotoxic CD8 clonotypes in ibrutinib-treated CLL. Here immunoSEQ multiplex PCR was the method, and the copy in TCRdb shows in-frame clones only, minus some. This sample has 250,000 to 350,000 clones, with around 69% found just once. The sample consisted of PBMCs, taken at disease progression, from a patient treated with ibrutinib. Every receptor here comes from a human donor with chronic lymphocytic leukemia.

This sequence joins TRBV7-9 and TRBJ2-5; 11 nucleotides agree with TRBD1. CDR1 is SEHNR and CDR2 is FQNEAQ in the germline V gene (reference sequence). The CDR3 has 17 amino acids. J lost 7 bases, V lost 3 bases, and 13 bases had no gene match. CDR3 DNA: TGTGCCAGCAGCTTCGTCCCGGGACAGGGGGAATTTGTGACCCAGTACTTC. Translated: CASSFVPGQGEFVTQYF.

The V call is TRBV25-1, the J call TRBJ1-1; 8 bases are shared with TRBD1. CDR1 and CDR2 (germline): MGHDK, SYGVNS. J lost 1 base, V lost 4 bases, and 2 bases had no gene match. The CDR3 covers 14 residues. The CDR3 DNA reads TGTGCCAGCAGTGGCACAGGGGGGAACACTGAAGCTTTCTTT. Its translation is CASSGTGGNTEAFF.

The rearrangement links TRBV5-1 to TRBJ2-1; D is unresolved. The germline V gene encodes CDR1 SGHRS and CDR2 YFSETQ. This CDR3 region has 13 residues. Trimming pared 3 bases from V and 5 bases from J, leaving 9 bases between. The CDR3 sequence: CASSWPPNNEQFF. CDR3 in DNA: TGCGCCAGCAGCTGGCCCCCAAACAATGAGCAGTTCTTC.

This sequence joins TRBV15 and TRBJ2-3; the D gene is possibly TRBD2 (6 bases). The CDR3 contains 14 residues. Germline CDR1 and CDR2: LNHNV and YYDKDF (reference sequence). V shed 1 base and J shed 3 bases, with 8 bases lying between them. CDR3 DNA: TGTGCCACCAGCAGAGGGAGGGGAACAGATACGCAGTATTTT. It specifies CATSRGRGTDTQYF.

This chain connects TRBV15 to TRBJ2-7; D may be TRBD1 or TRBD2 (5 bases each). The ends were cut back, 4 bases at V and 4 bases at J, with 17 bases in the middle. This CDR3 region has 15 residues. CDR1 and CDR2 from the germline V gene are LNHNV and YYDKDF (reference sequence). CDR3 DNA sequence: TGTGCCACCAGCACCCGGAAAGAGGGGTCGTACGAGCAGTACTTC. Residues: CATSTRKEGSYEQYF.

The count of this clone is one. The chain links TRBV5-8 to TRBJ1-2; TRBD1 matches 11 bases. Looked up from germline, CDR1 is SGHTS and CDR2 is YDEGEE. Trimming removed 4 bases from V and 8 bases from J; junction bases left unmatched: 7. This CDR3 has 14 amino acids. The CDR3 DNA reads TGTGCCAGCAGCCTCGGACAGGGGGCTTTCGGCTACACCTTC. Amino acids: CASSLGQGAFGYTF. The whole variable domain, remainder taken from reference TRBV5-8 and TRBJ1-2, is EAGVTQSPTHLIKTRGQQATLRCSPISGHTSVYWYQQALGLGLQFLLWYDEGEERNRGNFPPRFSGRQFPNYSSELNVNALELEDSALYLCASSLGQGAFGYTFGSGTRLTVV.

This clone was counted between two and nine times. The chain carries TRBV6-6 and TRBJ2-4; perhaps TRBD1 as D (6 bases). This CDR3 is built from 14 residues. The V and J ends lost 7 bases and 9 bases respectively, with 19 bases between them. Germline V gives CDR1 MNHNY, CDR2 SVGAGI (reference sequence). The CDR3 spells CASTLGQPVPIQYF. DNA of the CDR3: TGTGCCAGCACCCTTGGACAGCCTGTCCCCATTCAGTACTTC.

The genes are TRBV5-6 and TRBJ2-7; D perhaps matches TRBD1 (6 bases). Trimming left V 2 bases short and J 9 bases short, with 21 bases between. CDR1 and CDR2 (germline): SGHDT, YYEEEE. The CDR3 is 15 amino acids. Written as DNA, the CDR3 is TGTGCCAGCAGCTTACAGGGCCTCCTACACAAGGGGCAGTACTTC. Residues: CASSLQGLLHKGQYF.

CDR3 sequence reads: CASSPPLGGPNMNEQFF. The CDR3 DNA sequence: TGTGCCAGCAGCCCCCCCTTGGGGGGGCCCAATATGAATGAGCAGTTCTTC. This chain connects TRBV7-9 to TRBJ2-1, with D tentatively TRBD2 (7 bases). Germline V gene sequence: CDR1 SEHNR, CDR2 FQNEAQ (reference sequence). The CDR3 is 17 amino acids. Trimming pared 5 bases from V and 7 bases from J, leaving 24 bases between. Full variable domain (rest looked up from reference TRBV7-9 and TRBJ2-1): DTGVSQNPRHKITKRGQNVTFRCDPISEHNRLYWYRQTLGQGPEFLTYFQNEAQLEKSRLLSDRFSAERPKGSFSTLEIQRTEQGDSAMYLCASSPPLGGPNMNEQFFGPGTRLTVL.

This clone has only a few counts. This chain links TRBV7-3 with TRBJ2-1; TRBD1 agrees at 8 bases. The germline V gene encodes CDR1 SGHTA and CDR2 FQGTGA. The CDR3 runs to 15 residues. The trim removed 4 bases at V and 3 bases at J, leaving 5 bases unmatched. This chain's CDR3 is CASSSTGANYNEQFF. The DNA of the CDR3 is TGTGCCAGCAGCTCGACAGGGGCAAACTACAATGAGCAGTTCTTC.

CDR3 amino acids: CASSGTGNTDTQYF. The CDR3 DNA reads TGTGCCAGCTCAGGGACAGGGAACACAGATACGCAGTATTTT. The chain carries TRBV18 and TRBJ2-3; 9 nucleotides match TRBD1. Looked up from germline, CDR1 is KGHSH and CDR2 is LQKENI. Trimming cost V 5 bases and J 2 bases; bases outside gene matches: 2. The CDR3 consists of 14 residues.

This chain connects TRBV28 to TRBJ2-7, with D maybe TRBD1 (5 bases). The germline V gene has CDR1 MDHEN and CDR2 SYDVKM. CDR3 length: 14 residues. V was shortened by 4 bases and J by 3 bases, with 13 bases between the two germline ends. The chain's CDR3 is CASSSLGRDYEQYF. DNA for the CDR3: TGTGCCAGCAGTTCCCTGGGGCGAGACTACGAGCAGTACTTC.

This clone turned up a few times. This CDR3 is CASSVGGPEAFF. The CDR3 region has the DNA TGTGCCAGCAGCGTAGGGGGACCTGAAGCTTTCTTT. The V call is TRBV9, the J call TRBJ1-1, with D possibly being TRBD1 (5 bases). Germline loops: CDR1 SGDLS, CDR2 YYNGEE. The CDR3 is 12 amino acids. Trimming left V 0 bases short and J 6 bases short, with 6 bases between.

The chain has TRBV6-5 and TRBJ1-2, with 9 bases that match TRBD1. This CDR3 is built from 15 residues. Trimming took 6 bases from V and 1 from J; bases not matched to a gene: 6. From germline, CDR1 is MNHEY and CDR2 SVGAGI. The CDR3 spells CASRDTGGNNYGYTF. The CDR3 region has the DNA TGTGCCAGCAGGGATACAGGGGGCAATAACTATGGCTACACCTTC.